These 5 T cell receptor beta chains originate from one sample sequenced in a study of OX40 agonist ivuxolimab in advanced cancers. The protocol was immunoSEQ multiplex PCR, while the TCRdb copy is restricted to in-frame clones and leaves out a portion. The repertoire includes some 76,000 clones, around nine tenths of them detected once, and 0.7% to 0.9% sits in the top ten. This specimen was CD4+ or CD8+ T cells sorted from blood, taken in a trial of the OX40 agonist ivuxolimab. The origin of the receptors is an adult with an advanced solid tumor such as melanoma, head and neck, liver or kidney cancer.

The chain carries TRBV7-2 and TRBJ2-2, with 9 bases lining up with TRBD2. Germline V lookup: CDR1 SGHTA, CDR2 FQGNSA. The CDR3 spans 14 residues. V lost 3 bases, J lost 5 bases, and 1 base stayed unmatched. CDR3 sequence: CASSLLAGTGELFF. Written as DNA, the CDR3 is TGTGCCAGCAGCTTGCTAGCGGGAACCGGGGAGCTGTTTTTT.

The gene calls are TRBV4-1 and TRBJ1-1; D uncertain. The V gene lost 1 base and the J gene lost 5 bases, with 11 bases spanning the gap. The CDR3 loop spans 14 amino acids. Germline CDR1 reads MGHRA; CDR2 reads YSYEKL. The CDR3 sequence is CASSQGPRETEAFF. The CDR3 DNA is TGCGCCAGCAGCCAAGGCCCGAGGGAAACTGAAGCTTTCTTT.

The CDR3 region is CASSKFVDEQYF. The CDR3, as DNA: TGTGCCAGCAGCAAGTTTGTTGACGAGCAGTACTTC. The chain uses TRBV7-9 and TRBJ2-7; D not certain. CDR3 size: 12 residues. V was cut by 5 bases and J by 5 bases, with 10 bases left in between. Germline assignment: CDR1 SEHNR and CDR2 FQNEAQ (reference sequence).

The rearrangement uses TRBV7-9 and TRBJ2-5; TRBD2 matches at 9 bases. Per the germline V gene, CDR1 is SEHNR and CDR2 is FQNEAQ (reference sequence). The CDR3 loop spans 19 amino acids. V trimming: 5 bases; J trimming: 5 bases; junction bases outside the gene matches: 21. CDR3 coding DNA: TGTGCCAGCAGCCTTCGCTACGCGGGAGGGAACGGAATAGGGGAGACCCAGTACTTC. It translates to CASSLRYAGGNGIGETQYF.

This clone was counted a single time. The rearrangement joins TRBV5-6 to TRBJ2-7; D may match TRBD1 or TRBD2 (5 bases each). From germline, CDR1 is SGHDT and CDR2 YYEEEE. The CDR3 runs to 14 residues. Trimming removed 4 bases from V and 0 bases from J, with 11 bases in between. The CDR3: CASSPRDRSYEQYF. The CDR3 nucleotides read TGTGCCAGCAGCCCCCGGGACCGCTCCTACGAGCAGTACTTC.